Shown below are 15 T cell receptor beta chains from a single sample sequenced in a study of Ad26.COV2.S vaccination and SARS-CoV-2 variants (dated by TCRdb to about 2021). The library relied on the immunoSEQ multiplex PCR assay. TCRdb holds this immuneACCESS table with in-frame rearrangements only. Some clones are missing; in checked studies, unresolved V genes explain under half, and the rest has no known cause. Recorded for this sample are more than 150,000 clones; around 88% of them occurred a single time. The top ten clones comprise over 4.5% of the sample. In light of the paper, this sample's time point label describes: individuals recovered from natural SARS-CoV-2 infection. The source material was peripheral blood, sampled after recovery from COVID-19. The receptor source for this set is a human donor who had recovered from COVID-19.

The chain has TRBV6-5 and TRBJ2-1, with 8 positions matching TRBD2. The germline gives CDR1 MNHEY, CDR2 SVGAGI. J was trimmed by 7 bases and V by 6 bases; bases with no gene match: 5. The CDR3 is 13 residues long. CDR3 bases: TGTGCCAGCAGAGCGGGGGCCGGGAATGAGCAGTTCTTC. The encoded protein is CASRAGAGNEQFF.

In DNA, the CDR3 is TGTGCCAGCAGCTTAGCTTGGGTGTCAGAGACCCAGTACTTC. Amino acids: CASSLAWVSETQYF. V gene TRBV7-9 combines with J gene TRBJ2-5, with D hard to call. Per the germline V gene, CDR1 is SEHNR and CDR2 is FQNEAQ (reference sequence). CDR3 length: 14 residues. V was shortened by 0 bases and J by 4 bases, with 9 bases between the two germline ends.

CDR3 nucleotides: TGTGCCAGCAGCTTCCTTCCCGGAGGTATTGGAAAAGAGACCCAGTACTTC. Amino acids: CASSFLPGGIGKETQYF. The chain links TRBV7-9 to TRBJ2-5, with TRBD2 as a possible D gene (5 bases). Deletions cut 3 bases from V and 3 bases from J, with 20 bases between. The germline V gene encodes CDR1 SEHNR and CDR2 FQNEAQ (reference sequence). CDR3 length equals 17 residues.

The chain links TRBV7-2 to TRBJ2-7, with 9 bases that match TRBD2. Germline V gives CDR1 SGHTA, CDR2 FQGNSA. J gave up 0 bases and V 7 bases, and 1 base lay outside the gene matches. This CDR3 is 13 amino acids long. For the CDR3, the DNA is TGTGCCAGCAAAGCGGGGGGCTCCTACGAGCAGTACTTC. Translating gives CASKAGGSYEQYF.

Here the CDR3 reads CASKTLAGFDEQYF. As DNA, the CDR3 is TGTGCCAGCAAAACACTAGCGGGATTCGACGAGCAGTACTTC. The chain recombines TRBV27 with TRBJ2-7; 10 bases are shared with TRBD2. The V gene's germline CDR1 is MNHEY and CDR2 SMNVEV (reference sequence). The CDR3 consists of 14 residues. V was pared by 7 bases and J by 5 bases, with 8 bases of the junction left unmatched.

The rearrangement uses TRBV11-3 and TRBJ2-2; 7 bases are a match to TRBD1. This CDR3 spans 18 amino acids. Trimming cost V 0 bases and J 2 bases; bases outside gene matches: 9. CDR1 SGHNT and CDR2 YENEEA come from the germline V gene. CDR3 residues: CASSLDRWDRHNTGELFF. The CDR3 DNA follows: TGTGCCAGCAGCTTAGATCGGTGGGACAGACACAACACCGGGGAGCTGTTTTTT.

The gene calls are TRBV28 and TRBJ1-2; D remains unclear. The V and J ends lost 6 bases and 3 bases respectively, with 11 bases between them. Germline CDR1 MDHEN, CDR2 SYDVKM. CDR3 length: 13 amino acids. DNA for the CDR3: TGTGCCAGCAGCCATGTCCAAGACTATGGCTACACCTTC. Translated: CASSHVQDYGYTF.

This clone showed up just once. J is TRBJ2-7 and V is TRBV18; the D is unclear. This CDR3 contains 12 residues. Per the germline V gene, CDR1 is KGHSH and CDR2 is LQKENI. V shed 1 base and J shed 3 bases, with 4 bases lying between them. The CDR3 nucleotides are TGTGCCAGCTCACCACAGCTCTACGAGCAGTACTTC. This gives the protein CASSPQLYEQYF.

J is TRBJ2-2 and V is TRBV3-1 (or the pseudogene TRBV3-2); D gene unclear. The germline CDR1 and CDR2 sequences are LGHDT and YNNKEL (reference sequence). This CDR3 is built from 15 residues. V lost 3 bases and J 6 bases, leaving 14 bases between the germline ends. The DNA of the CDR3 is TGTGCCAGCAGCCAGGTCTTCCTCCAGGCCGGGGAGCTGTTTTTT. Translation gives CASSQVFLQAGELFF.

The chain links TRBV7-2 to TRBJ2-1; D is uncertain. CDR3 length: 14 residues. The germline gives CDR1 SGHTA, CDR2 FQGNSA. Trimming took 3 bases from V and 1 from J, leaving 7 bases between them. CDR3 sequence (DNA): TGTGCCAGCAGCTTTTATGGTTCCTACAATGAGCAGTTCTTC. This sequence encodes CASSFYGSYNEQFF. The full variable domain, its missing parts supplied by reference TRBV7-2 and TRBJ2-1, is GAGVSQSPSNKVTEKGKDVELRCDPISGHTALYWYRQSLGQGLEFLIYFQGNSAPDKSGLPSDRFSAERTGGSVSTLTIQRTQQEDSAVYLCASSFYGSYNEQFFGPGTRLTVL.

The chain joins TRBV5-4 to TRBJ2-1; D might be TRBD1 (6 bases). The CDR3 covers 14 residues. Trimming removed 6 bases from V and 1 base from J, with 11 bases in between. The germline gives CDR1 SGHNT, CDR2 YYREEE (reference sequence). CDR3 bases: TGTGCCAGCACCCAGACAGGTTCCTACAATGAGCAGTTCTTC. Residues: CASTQTGSYNEQFF.

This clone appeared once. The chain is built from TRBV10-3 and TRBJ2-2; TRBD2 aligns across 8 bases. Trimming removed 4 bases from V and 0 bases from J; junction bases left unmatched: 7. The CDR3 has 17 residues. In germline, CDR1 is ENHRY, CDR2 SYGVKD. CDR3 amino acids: CAISGKSGGPNTGELFF. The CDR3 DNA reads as TGTGCCATCAGTGGGAAGAGCGGGGGCCCGAACACCGGGGAGCTGTTTTTT.

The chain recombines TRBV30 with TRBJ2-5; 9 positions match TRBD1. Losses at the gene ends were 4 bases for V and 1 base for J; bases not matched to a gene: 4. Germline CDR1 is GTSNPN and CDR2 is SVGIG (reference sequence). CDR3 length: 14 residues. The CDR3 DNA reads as TGTGCCTGGATCGAACAGGGGGCCCAAGAGACCCAGTACTTC. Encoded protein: CAWIEQGAQETQYF.

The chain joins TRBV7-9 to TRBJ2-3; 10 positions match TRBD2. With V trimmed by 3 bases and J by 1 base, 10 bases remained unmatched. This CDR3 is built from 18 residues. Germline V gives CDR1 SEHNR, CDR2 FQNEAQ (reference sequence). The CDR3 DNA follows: TGTGCCAGCAGCTTGGTCGTGAAGCGGGGGGGAGGCACAGATACGCAGTATTTT. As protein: CASSLVVKRGGGTDTQYF.

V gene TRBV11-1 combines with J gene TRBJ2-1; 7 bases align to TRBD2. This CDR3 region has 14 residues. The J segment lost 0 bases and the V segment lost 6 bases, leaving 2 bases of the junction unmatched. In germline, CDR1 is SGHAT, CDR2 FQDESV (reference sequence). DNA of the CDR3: TGTGCCAGCAGTGGGGGGGGCTCCTACAATGAGCAGTTCTTC. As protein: CASSGGGSYNEQFF.